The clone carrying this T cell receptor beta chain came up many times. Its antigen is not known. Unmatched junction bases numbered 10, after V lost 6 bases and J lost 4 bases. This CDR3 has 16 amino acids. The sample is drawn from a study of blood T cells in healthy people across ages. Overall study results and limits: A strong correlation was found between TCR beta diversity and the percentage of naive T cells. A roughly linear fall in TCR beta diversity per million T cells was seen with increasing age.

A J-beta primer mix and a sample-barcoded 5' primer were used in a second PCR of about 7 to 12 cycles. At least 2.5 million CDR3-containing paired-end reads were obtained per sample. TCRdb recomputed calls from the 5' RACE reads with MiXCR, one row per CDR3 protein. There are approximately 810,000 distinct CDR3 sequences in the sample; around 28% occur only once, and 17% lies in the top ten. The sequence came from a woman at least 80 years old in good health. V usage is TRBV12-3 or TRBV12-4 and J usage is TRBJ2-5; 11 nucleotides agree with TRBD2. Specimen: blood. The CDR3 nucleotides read TGTGCCAGCAGCCCGATACTAGCGGGGGTGGGAGAGACCCAGTACTTC. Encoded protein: CASSPILAGVGETQYF.